The rows below give T cell receptor beta chains drawn from one sample of a study of blood T cell repertoires in COVID-19. Using immunoSEQ multiplex PCR, the repertoire was profiled, and TCRdb retains in-frame clones only, with some absent. The table has about 150,000 clones, around nine tenths seen once; the top ten hold around 8.3%. What was sequenced was peripheral blood. The receptors originated from a woman between 45 and 60 years old with active or convalescent COVID-19. Both conserved end residues are part of each CDR3. A D gene is named only where the DNA matches it firmly. Some rows mark clone size as missing; the rest say once, few, many or name a class of expanded clone.

>TRBJ2-1|NA|NA|TRBV11-1
TGTGCCAGCAGCGCAGACCGGGGAAGAGGGCAGTTCTTC
CASSADRGRGQFF
>TRBJ1-5|NA|NA|TRBV6-2/TRBV6-3
TGTGCCAGCAGTACGGGGGGGGCCATACAGCCCCAGCATTTT
CASSTGGAIQPQHF
>TRBJ2-7|NA|NA|TRBV27
TGTGCCAGCAGTTTAGGGGGGACAGCCGAGCAGTACTTC
CASSLGGTAEQYF
>TRBJ1-1|NA|NA|TRBV18
TGTGCCAGCTTGGGGGGGACAAGAGGATACAGGGAAGCTTTCTTT
CASLGGTRGYREAFF
>TRBJ2-7|NA|TRBD2|TRBV11-1
TGTGCCAGCAGCCGAGGACTAGCGGGAGAGGTCGAGCAGTACTTC
CASSRGLAGEVEQYF
>TRBJ1-5|NA|NA|TRBV6-5
TGTGCCAGCAGCCTCCAAGCGGTTCAGCCCCAGCATTTT
CASSLQAVQPQHF
>TRBJ2-2|NA|NA|TRBV7-2
TGTGCCAGCAGCTTAGAAGCGCTAGCCACCGGGGAGCTGTTTTTT
CASSLEALATGELFF
>TRBJ2-7|NA|TRBD2|TRBV12-3/TRBV12-4
TGTGCCAGCGGGGGGAGGGAATCCTACGAGCAGTACTTC
CASGGRESYEQYF
>TRBJ2-5|NA|TRBD2|TRBV6-5
TGTGCCAGCAGTTACTCGGCTAGCGGGAGTGTAGAGACCCAGTACTTC
CASSYSASGSVETQYF
>TRBJ2-1|NA|TRBD1|TRBV7-2
TGTGCCAGCAGCTTGACAGGGAGCTCCTACAATGAGCAGTTCTTC
CASSLTGSSYNEQFF
>TRBJ1-2|NA|NA|TRBV6-4
TGTGCCAGCAGGGGCAACTTCTATGGCTACACCTTC
CASRGNFYGYTF
>TRBJ2-5|NA|NA|TRBV11-3
TGTGCCAGCAGCTTAAACGGAAGGGGGAAAGAGACCCAGTACTTC
CASSLNGRGKETQYF
>TRBJ1-6|NA|TRBD1|TRBV2
TGTGCCAAACAGGGGAGCTCCTATAATTCACCCCTCCACTTT
CAKQGSSYNSPLHF
>TRBJ1-2|NA|NA|TRBV20-1
TGCAGTGCTAGATTCAGGAGGGGCTACACCTTC
CSARFRRGYTF
>TRBJ1-6|NA|TRBD1|TRBV7-9
TGTGCCAGCAGCTTAGGGACCGGGACAGATAATTCACCCCTCCACTTT
CASSLGTGTDNSPLHF
>TRBJ2-3|NA|NA|TRBV4-1
TGCGCCAGCAGCCAAGCCCTTGATACGCAGTATTTT
CASSQALDTQYF
>TRBJ1-2|NA|TRBD1|TRBV19
TGTGCCAGTAGTTCACAGGGGGATAGTGGCTACACCTTC
CASSSQGDSGYTF
>TRBJ1-1|many|NA|TRBV5-1
TGCGCCAGCAGAACGGGGGGATTCACTGAAGCTTTCTTT
CASRTGGFTEAFF
>TRBJ1-1|NA|NA|TRBV10-3
TGTGCCATCCGTGAACAGGGAAGATTTACTGAAGCTTTCTTT
CAIREQGRFTEAFF
>TRBJ1-2|NA|TRBD1|TRBV7-3
TGTGCCAGCAGCCAAAGGGGGGACAGGGGGTCCTCGATCTATGGCTACACCTTC
CASSQRGDRGSSIYGYTF
>TRBJ1-4|NA|TRBD1|TRBV30
TGTGCCTGGGCCGAGACAGGGTCAACTAATGAAAAACTGTTTTTT
CAWAETGSTNEKLFF
>TRBJ1-1|NA|NA|TRBV13
TGTGCCAGCAACTTGAACTGGGGCCAGAACACTGAAGCTTTCTTT
CASNLNWGQNTEAFF
>TRBJ2-2|few|TRBD2|TRBV6-6
TGTGCCAGCAGACCAGCTAGCGGGATGCGTGGCGGGGAGCTGTTTTTT
CASRPASGMRGGELFF
>TRBJ1-1|NA|NA|TRBV15
TGTGCCACCAGCGAGCCAGGGGCATTGAACACTGAAGCTTTCTTT
CATSEPGALNTEAFF
>TRBJ1-3|NA|TRBD1|TRBV12-3/TRBV12-4
TGTGCCAGCAAAACAGGGGCAAGAAACACCATATATTTT
CASKTGARNTIYF
>TRBJ2-7|NA|NA|TRBV30
TGTGCCTGGAGTGGGGGGCCCTCCTACGAGCAGTACTTC
CAWSGGPSYEQYF
>TRBJ1-1|few|NA|TRBV7-9
TGTGCCAGCAGCTTAGAGCCAGAAGCTTTCTTT
CASSLEPEAFF
>TRBJ1-5|NA|NA|TRBV6-2/TRBV6-3
TGTGCCAGCAGTCCCCCGGCATTAGCTCAGCCCCAGCATTTT
CASSPPALAQPQHF
>TRBJ1-1|NA|TRBD1|TRBV7-9
TGTGCCAGCAGCGCGGACAGGGGCACTGAAGCTTTCTTT
CASSADRGTEAFF
>TRBJ2-3|NA|TRBD1|TRBV6-5
TGTGCCAGCAGATACGACAGGGGTTCTAGCACAGATACGCAGTATTTT
CASRYDRGSSTDTQYF
>TRBJ2-7|once|NA|TRBV15
TGTGCCACCAGCAGAGACGAAGGGGGGGCCTACGAGCAGTACTTC
CATSRDEGGAYEQYF
>TRBJ2-1|NA|NA|TRBV28
TGTGCCAGCAACCAGCTGGGGCTCTACAATGAGCAGTTCTTC
CASNQLGLYNEQFF
>TRBJ1-3|few|NA|TRBV30
TGTGCCTGGAGTGGCCGGGAAGGTTACTCTGGAAACACCATATATTTT
CAWSGREGYSGNTIYF
>TRBJ1-1|NA|NA|TRBV2
TGTGCCAGCAGTGGCAGGGGTAACACTGAAGCTTTCTTT
CASSGRGNTEAFF
>TRBJ1-1|NA|TRBD1|TRBV29-1
TGCAGCGTCCTGCCCTTTAGACAGGGGAACACTGAAGCTTTCTTT
CSVLPFRQGNTEAFF
>TRBJ2-1|NA|NA|TRBV5-5
TGTGCCAGCAGCTCGTCATTCAGGATGGCCTCCTACAATGAGCAGTTCTTC
CASSSSFRMASYNEQFF
>TRBJ2-1|NA|TRBD1|TRBV3-1/TRBV3-2
TGTGCCAGCAGCCAAGATTTAGGGACAGGGAAGTTCTTC
CASSQDLGTGKFF
>TRBJ2-6|NA|NA|TRBV19
TGTGCCAGTAGTATGGCTTCTGGGGCCAACGTCCTGACTTTC
CASSMASGANVLTF
>TRBJ1-4|NA|TRBD1|TRBV5-1
TGCGCCAGCAGCTTGGCCGTTAAGGGACAGGGGACTACAACTAATGAAAAACTGTTTTTT
CASSLAVKGQGTTTNEKLFF
>TRBJ1-4|NA|NA|TRBV18
TGTGCCAGCTCTCCGAACCGGGACACGCAGAATGAAAAACTGTTTTTT
CASSPNRDTQNEKLFF
>TRBJ2-2|few|TRBD1|TRBV19
TGTGCCAGTAGCGTCAGGGACAGGGGGAGAGTTTTCACCGGGGAGCTGTTTTTT
CASSVRDRGRVFTGELFF
>TRBJ1-1|NA|NA|TRBV6-5
TGTGCCAGCAGTTATCCGACAGTGAACACTGAAGCTTTCTTT
CASSYPTVNTEAFF
>TRBJ2-1|NA|TRBD2|TRBV4-1
TGCGCCAGTCTAGCGGGACTAGCGGGATCAGCCTACAATGAGCAGTTCTTC
CASLAGLAGSAYNEQFF
>TRBJ1-6|NA|NA|TRBV14
TGTGCCAGCAGCCAAGATAGGACACCCAAAGCTCTCCACTTT
CASSQDRTPKALHF
>TRBJ1-2|NA|NA|TRBV19
TGTGCCAGTAGTGTCAGGACGTACAACCCAGGAATAAGCGGATTCTATGGCTACACCTTC
CASSVRTYNPGISGFYGYTF
>TRBJ2-7|NA|TRBD2|TRBV7-2
TGTGCCAGCAGCAAAGGACTAGCGGGAGGGACCTACGAGCAGTACTTC
CASSKGLAGGTYEQYF
>TRBJ1-2|NA|NA|TRBV2
TGTGCCAGCAGTCTTGCCAGACAGGTGGTCGTGGGTGGCTACACCTTC
CASSLARQVVVGGYTF
>TRBJ1-4|NA|TRBD1|TRBV5-1
TGCGCCAGCAGCTGGGGCAGGGGGACTAATGAAAAACTGTTTTTT
CASSWGRGTNEKLFF
>TRBJ2-7|NA|TRBD2|TRBV3-1/TRBV3-2
TGTGCCAGCAGCCAAGGGCTAGCGGGAGGGCCCTACGAGCAGTACTTC
CASSQGLAGGPYEQYF
>TRBJ2-3|NA|TRBD2|TRBV9
TGTGCCAGCAGCCTAGGGACTAACACAGATACGCAGTATTTT
CASSLGTNTDTQYF
>TRBJ1-1|few|TRBD1|TRBV4-3
TGCGCCAGCAGCCAAATAGGACAGGGAGGACGACCAGCTTTCTTT
CASSQIGQGGRPAFF
>TRBJ2-7|NA|TRBD1|TRBV4-1
TGCGCCAGCAGCCGGCCGGACAGGGGGCTAGGAGAGCAGTACTTC
CASSRPDRGLGEQYF
>TRBJ2-2|few|NA|TRBV11-3
TGTGCCAGCAGCCTAAATATCCACGGTTCGAACACCGGGGAGCTGTTTTTT
CASSLNIHGSNTGELFF
>TRBJ1-3|NA|NA|TRBV11-3
TGTGCCAGCAGCGATAGGTCAGGTGCCGCTGGAAACACCATATATTTT
CASSDRSGAAGNTIYF